Detailed here is one TCR beta chain. The data belong to a study of blood T cell repertoires in COVID-19. Across the study: The study drew acute and convalescent COVID-19 samples from the United States, Italy and Spain.

Per the study methods: From reference gene primer amplification, estimates of nucleated cell counts were derived. Clones were read by immunoSEQ multiplex PCR, and TCRdb kept only the in-frame ones, dropping some. The DNA was the basis for D and trimming; V, J and clone size are from that table. Altogether approximately 130,000 clones are present, more than 75% being singletons, with the ten largest covering around 19%. The CDR3 runs to 15 residues. In germline, CDR1 is WSHSY, CDR2 SAAADI. The V gene end was trimmed by 4 bases and the J gene end by 7 bases; junction bases not matched to a gene: 6. Sequenced material: peripheral blood. The chain employs TRBV10-2 and TRBJ2-1; TRBD2 matches 11 bases. This sequence was found in a woman aged 50 to 60 who had recovered from COVID-19. The CDR3 protein is CASSASLAGVNEQFF. Here the CDR3 DNA reads TGCGCCAGCAGTGCATCACTAGCGGGGGTGAATGAGCAGTTCTTC.